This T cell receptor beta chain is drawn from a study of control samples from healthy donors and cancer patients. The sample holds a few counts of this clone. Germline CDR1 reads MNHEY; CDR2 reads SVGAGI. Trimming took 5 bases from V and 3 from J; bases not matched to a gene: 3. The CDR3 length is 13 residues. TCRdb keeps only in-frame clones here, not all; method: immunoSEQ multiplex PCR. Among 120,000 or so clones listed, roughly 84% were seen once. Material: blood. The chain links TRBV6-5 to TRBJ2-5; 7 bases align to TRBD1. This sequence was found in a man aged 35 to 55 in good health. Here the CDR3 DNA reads TGTGCCAGCAGTCGTGACAGGGAAGAGACCCAGTACTTC. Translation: CASSRDREETQYF.